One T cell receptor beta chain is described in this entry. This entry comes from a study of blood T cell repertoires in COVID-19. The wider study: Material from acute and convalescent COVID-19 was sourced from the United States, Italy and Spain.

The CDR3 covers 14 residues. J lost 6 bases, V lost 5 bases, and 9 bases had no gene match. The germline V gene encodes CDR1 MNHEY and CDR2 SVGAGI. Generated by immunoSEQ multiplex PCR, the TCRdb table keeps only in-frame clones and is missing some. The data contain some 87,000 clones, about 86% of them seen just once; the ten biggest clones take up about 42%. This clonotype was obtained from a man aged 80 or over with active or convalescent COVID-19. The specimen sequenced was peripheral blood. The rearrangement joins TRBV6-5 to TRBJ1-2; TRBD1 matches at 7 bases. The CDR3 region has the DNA TGTGCCAGCAGTCGGACAGGCGTACGTCATGGCTACACCTTC. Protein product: CASSRTGVRHGYTF.